These 7 T cell receptor beta chains were all obtained from the same sample, sequenced in a study of blood T cell repertoires in COVID-19. TCRdb's table, derived via immunoSEQ multiplex PCR, lists solely in-frame clones and lacks some. The sample consists of some 70,000 clones, 80% to 90% of them appearing once. The material sequenced was peripheral blood. Receptor source: a man aged 50-59 years with active COVID-19.

This clone appeared a single time. The V call is TRBV27, the J call TRBJ1-1, with TRBD1 matching over 9 bases. Germline V gene sequence: CDR1 MNHEY, CDR2 SMNVEV (reference sequence). There are 14 residues in the CDR3. J was trimmed by 2 bases and V by 7 bases; bases with no gene match: 5. CDR3 sequence reads: CASNDRGSNTEAFF. The CDR3 DNA sequence: TGTGCCAGCAATGACAGGGGGTCCAACACTGAAGCTTTCTTT.

The chain joins TRBV29-1 to TRBJ2-3; D gene unclear. V dropped 6 bases and J dropped 0 bases, with 10 bases sitting between them. Germline-derived CDR1 and CDR2 are SQVTM and ANQGSEA. The CDR3 runs to 13 residues. In DNA, the CDR3 is TGCAGCGTCGCAGGCAGGAGCACAGATACGCAGTATTTT. Translation: CSVAGRSTDTQYF.

The genes are TRBV28 and TRBJ1-1, with 7 bases identical to TRBD1. The CDR3 spans 15 residues. Germline CDR1 is MDHEN and CDR2 is SYDVKM. J gave up 1 base and V 5 bases, and 7 bases lay outside the gene matches. The CDR3 DNA sequence: TGTGCCAGCAGTGCGACAGGGACTAGGAACACTGAAGCTTTCTTT. Its protein is CASSATGTRNTEAFF.

The chain employs TRBV9 and TRBJ2-2; tentative D call: TRBD1 (5 bases). CDR3 length: 15 residues. Germline V gene data show CDR1 as SGDLS and CDR2 as YYNGEE. Trimming took off 4 bases at V and 5 bases at J, with 15 bases between the two ends. CDR3 DNA: TGTGCCAGCAGCCCAGGGCAGATCAGTACCGGGGAGCTGTTTTTT. Translation gives CASSPGQISTGELFF. Filled out from reference TRBV9 and TRBJ2-2, the complete variable domain reads DSGVTQTPKHLITATGQRVTLRCSPRSGDLSVYWYQQSLDQGLQFLIQYYNGEERAKGNILERFSAQQFPDLHSELNLSSLELGDSALYFCASSPGQISTGELFFGEGSRLTVL.

This clone was detected only a few times. V gene TRBV19 combines with J gene TRBJ2-7; D is unclear. The CDR3 is 12 amino acids. V lost 6 bases and J lost 3, with 9 bases in between. Germline CDR1 is LNHDA and CDR2 is SQIVND (reference sequence). The CDR3 sequence: CASSPTNYEQYF. In DNA, the CDR3 is TGTGCCAGTAGCCCTACGAACTACGAGCAGTACTTC.

This clone was seen once. The chain uses TRBV2 and TRBJ1-1, with TRBD1 identical over 7 bases. The CDR3 covers 13 residues. Germline V gene lookup returns CDR1 SNHLY and CDR2 FYNNEI. V was pared by 10 bases and J by 3 bases, with 8 bases of the junction left unmatched. This CDR3 reads CATQGDSHTEAFF. For the CDR3, the DNA is TGTGCCACCCAGGGGGACTCACACACTGAAGCTTTCTTT.

This clone has only one observation. V usage is TRBV5-4 and J usage is TRBJ2-5; TRBD2 matches 11 bases. This CDR3 region has 17 residues. V dropped 4 bases and J dropped 5; count of bases not matched to a gene: 13. CDR1 is SGHNT and CDR2 is YYREEE in the germline V gene (reference sequence). The CDR3 protein is CASSITSGSKPGETQYF. CDR3 sequence (DNA): TGTGCCAGCAGCATTACTAGCGGGAGCAAGCCGGGGGAGACCCAGTACTTC.